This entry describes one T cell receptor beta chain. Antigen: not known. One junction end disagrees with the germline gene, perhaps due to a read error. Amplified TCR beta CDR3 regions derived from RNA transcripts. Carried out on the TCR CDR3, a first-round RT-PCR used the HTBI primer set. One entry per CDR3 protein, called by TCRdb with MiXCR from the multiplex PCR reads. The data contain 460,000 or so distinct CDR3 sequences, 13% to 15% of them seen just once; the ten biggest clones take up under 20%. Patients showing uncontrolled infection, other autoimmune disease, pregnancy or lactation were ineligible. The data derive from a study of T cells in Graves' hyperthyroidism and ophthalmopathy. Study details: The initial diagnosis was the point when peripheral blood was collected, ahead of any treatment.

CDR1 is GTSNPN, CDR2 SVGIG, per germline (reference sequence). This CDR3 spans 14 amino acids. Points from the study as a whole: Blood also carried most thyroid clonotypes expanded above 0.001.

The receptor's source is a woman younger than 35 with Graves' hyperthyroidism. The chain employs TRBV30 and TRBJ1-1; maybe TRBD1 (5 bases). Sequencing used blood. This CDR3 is CARSLTQADTEAFF. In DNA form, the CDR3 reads TGTGCCCGGAGCCTGACACAGGCTGACACTGAAGCTTTCTTT. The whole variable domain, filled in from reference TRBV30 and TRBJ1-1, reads SQTIHQWPATLVQPVGSPLSLECTVEGTSNPNLYWYRQAAGRGLQLLFYSVGIGQISSEVPQNLSASRPQDRQFILSSKKLLLSDSGFYLCARSLTQADTEAFFGQGTRLTVV.